This TCR beta chain was sequenced for a study of OX40 agonist ivuxolimab in advanced cancers. Study-level background: A male proportion of about 86% was recorded, with mean age about 54 years and range roughly 23 to 79. Whole-study findings and limits: The investigators did not determine what antigen specificity the expanded peripheral T cells had. More expanded clones were found, on average, in CD8+ than in CD4+ T cells.

Assay used: immunoSEQ multiplex PCR; TCRdb lists only in-frame clones, some missing. The sample lists around 92,000 clones; around 94% were seen once. With regard to this clone: What it binds is unknown.

This CDR3 is 13 amino acids long. The germline gives CDR1 SGHDT, CDR2 YYEEEE. V was clipped by 3 bases and J by 2 bases, with 9 bases between them. Drawing of blood for sampling happened at baseline, at cycle 4 day 1, and at cycle 7 day 1. Specimen: CD4+ or CD8+ T cells sorted from blood, collected in a trial of the OX40 agonist ivuxolimab. The receptor was derived from an adult with an advanced solid tumor such as melanoma, head and neck, liver or kidney cancer. The chain has TRBV5-6 and TRBJ2-7, with TRBD1 as a possible D gene (6 bases). This CDR3 reads CASSWQGTYEQYF. Written as DNA, the CDR3 is TGTGCCAGCAGCTGGCAGGGGACCTACGAGCAGTACTTC.